The entry below describes one T cell receptor (beta chain). This entry is derived from a study of cytotoxic CD8 clonotypes in ibrutinib-treated CLL. The V gene lost 5 bases and the J gene lost 0 bases, with 5 bases spanning the gap. This CDR3 is built from 14 residues. Per the germline V gene, CDR1 is MNHEY and CDR2 is SVGAGI. Using immunoSEQ multiplex PCR, the repertoire was profiled, and TCRdb retains in-frame clones only, with some absent. This table has about 140,000 clones, around 76% appearing once. This clonotype was sampled from a human donor with chronic lymphocytic leukemia. The gene calls are TRBV6-5 and TRBJ2-6; D gene uncertain. This material consisted of PBMCs, taken after 24 months of ibrutinib treatment. The CDR3 reads CASSVLSGANVLTF. The DNA for the CDR3 is TGTGCCAGCAGTGTCCTCTCTGGGGCCAACGTCCTGACTTTC.